This T cell receptor beta chain was observed in a study of blood T cell repertoires in COVID-19. Sequenced by immunoSEQ multiplex PCR; TCRdb stores in-frame clones only, minus some. The sample carries a few hundred thousand clones, 75% to 90% recorded once. The sequenced material came from peripheral blood. This sequence was found in a human donor in a cohort sampled during active COVID-19.

The DNA of the CDR3 is TGTGCCAGCAGCCCACGGACACGCACAGATACGCAGTATTTT. Protein: CASSPRTRTDTQYF. The rearrangement joins TRBV7-3 to TRBJ2-3, with D possibly TRBD1 on 5 matching bases. Germline CDR1 and CDR2: SGHTA and FQGTGA. Trimming pared 5 bases from V and 1 base from J, leaving 10 bases between. CDR3 length: 14 amino acids.